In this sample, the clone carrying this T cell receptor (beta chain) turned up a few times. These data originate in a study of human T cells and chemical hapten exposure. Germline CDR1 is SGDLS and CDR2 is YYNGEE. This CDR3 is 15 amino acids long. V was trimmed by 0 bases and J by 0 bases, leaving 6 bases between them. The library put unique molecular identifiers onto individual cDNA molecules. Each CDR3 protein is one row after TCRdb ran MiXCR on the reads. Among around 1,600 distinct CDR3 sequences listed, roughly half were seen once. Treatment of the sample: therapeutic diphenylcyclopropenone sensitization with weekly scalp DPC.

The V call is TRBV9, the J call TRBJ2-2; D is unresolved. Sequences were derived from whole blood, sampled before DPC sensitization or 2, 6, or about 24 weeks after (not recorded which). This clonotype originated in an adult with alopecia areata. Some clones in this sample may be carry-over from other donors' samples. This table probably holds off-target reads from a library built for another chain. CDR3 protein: CASSVDAANTGELFF. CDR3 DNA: TGTGCCAGCAGCGTAGACGCCGCGAACACCGGGGAGCTGTTTTTT.